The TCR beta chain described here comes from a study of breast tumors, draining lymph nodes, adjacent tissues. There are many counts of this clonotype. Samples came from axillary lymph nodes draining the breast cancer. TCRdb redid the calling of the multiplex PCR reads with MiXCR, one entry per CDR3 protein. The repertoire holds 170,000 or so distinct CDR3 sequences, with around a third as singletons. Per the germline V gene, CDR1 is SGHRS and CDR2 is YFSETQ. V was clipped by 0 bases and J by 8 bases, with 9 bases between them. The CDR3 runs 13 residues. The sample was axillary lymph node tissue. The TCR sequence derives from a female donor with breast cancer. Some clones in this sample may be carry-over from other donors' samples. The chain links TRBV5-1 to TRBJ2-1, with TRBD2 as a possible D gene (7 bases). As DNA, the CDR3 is TGCGCCAGCAGCTTGGAGGGGGGGGATGAGCAGTTCTTC. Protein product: CASSLEGGDEQFF.